These T cell receptor beta chains were read from a single sample in a study of T-cell reconstitution after alpha-beta-depleted transplantation in children. Each CDR3 protein is one row after TCRdb ran MiXCR on the PCR reads. This table holds about 200,000 distinct CDR3 sequences, around 8.4% found once. The sample here was PBMCs, mostly from graft donor cells, taken 360 days after TCRalphabeta/CD19-depleted stem cell transplant. These receptors all come from a male patient aged 2-15 years who had a stem cell transplant for acute myeloid leukemia, so the T cells may come from the graft donor. The CDR3 runs from the conserved cysteine through the conserved F or W. The order of the fields is D gene, J gene, clone size, V gene, CDR3 protein, CDR3 DNA. The D gene is left open where the match is weak. Only some rows state a clone size, as once, few, many or a class for expanded clones.

.	TRBJ1-1	many	TRBV12-3/TRBV12-4	CASRPLGAPNTEAFF	TGTGCCAGCAGGCCCCTAGGGGCCCCGAACACTGAAGCTTTCTTT
.	TRBJ2-7	once	TRBV7-3	CASSPQGGVGVYEQYF	TGTGCCAGCAGCCCCCAAGGCGGAGTGGGGGTCTACGAGCAGTACTTC
.	TRBJ1-6	many	TRBV6-5	CAGTGSSNSPLHF	TGTGCCGGGACGGGGAGTTCTAATTCACCCCTCCACTTT
.	TRBJ2-3	.	TRBV28	CASIPGAADTQYF	TGTGCCAGCATACCAGGGGCGGCAGATACGCAGTATTTT
.	TRBJ2-1	few	TRBV6-2/TRBV6-3	CASSYWYLNEQFF	TGTGCCAGCAGTTACTGGTATTTGAATGAGCAGTTCTTC
TRBD2	TRBJ2-3	many	TRBV6-5	CASSYSWTSSTDTQYF	TGTGCCAGCAGTTACTCCTGGACTAGCAGCACAGATACGCAGTATTTT
.	TRBJ1-2	.	TRBV12-3/TRBV12-4	CASSLSSYYGYTF	TGTGCCAGCAGTTTATCCAGCTACTATGGCTACACCTTC
TRBD1	TRBJ2-5	few	TRBV29-1	CSVESDRGPAQETQYF	TGCAGCGTTGAATCCGACAGGGGCCCCGCGCAAGAGACCCAGTACTTC
TRBD2	TRBJ2-2	.	TRBV7-2	CASSLEEGGGGELFF	TGTGCCAGCAGCTTAGAAGAGGGCGGGGGAGGCGAGCTGTTTTTT
TRBD2	TRBJ2-3	.	TRBV6-2/TRBV6-3	CASRSTSGGGYTQYF	TGTGCCAGCAGATCAACTAGCGGCGGCGGGTATACGCAGTATTTT
TRBD2	TRBJ2-1	many	TRBV20-1	CSGTSGNEQFF	TGCAGTGGGACTAGCGGAAATGAGCAGTTCTTC
TRBD2	TRBJ2-7	.	TRBV13	CASSNNDGLAGGPVYEQYF	TGTGCCAGCAGCAATAACGATGGACTAGCGGGAGGCCCGGTTTACGAGCAGTACTTC
TRBD1	TRBJ2-7	.	TRBV5-1	CASSPGTEEQYF	TGCGCCAGCAGCCCTGGGACAGAAGAGCAGTACTTC
TRBD1	TRBJ1-2	few	TRBV20-1	CSAPTGRGNYGYTF	TGCAGTGCTCCGACAGGGCGCGGAAACTATGGCTACACCTTC
.	TRBJ2-3	many	TRBV20-1	CSATYPKATLPSTDTQYF	TGCAGTGCTACCTACCCCAAGGCCACCCTCCCTAGCACAGATACGCAGTATTTT
.	TRBJ2-1	many	TRBV12-3/TRBV12-4	CASSSPNTTNEQFF	TGTGCCAGCAGTTCCCCTAACACCACGAATGAGCAGTTCTTC
TRBD1	TRBJ2-7	many	TRBV7-9	CASSLALGGTGSYEQYF	TGTGCCAGCAGCTTAGCCCTAGGGGGGACAGGCTCCTACGAGCAGTACTTC
.	TRBJ1-2	.	TRBV7-9	CASSQEGIGYTF	TGTGCCAGCAGCCAAGAAGGGATAGGCTACACCTTC
.	TRBJ2-2	many	TRBV7-8	CASSLGAGTGELFF	TGTGCCAGCAGCTTAGGGGCAGGGACCGGGGAGCTGTTTTTT
TRBD2	TRBJ2-1	few	TRBV20-1	CSGRAGGYNEQFF	TGCAGTGGACGAGCGGGGGGGTACAATGAGCAGTTCTTC